This T cell receptor (beta chain) was sequenced in a study of tumor and adjacent non-tumor tissue in lung cancer. The CDR3 sequence is 11 residues long. A modified ARM-PCR protocol with three rounds of nested PCR amplified TCRbeta. TCRdb analysed the multiplex PCR reads with MiXCR anew, one entry per CDR3 protein. Of 45,000 to 65,000 distinct CDR3 sequences in the sample, 60% to 80% are singletons; the top ten hold roughly 25%. This sample's RNA came from whole unsorted tissue. This non-tumor lung sample came from over 3 cm beyond the tumor edge. Concerning this clonotype itself: The junction and the germline gene differ at one end; a read error may be behind it.

Sequences were obtained from distant non-tumor lung tissue. The rearrangement links TRBV12-3 or TRBV12-4 to TRBJ2-5; no clear D gene. The TCR was taken from a woman in her fifties or sixties with non-small cell lung cancer. This CDR3 is CTSSRGQAQYF. In DNA form, the CDR3 reads TGTACCAGCAGCCGTGGCCAGGCCCAGTACTTC.